This TCR beta chain was captured by sequencing in a study of cytomegalovirus exposure and HLA in healthy donors. As for the study in general: Early released data had tens of millions of unique TCRs, all coming from HLA-typed donors.

Findings and caveats of the study: CMV serostatus was the sole immune exposure information available. Near-uniform donor sequencing depth was presumed by presence/absence analyses.

In regard to this clone: The antigen remains undetermined.

PCR primers comprised 60 Vbeta and 13 Jbeta primers. Repertoires were generated with immunoSEQ multiplex PCR, while TCRdb's copy carries only in-frame clones and drops some. Of approximately 220,000 clones listed, around 80% are singletons. V lost 0 bases to trimming and J lost 5 bases; unmatched junction nucleotides: 8. Germline assignment: CDR1 SGHRS and CDR2 YFSETQ. The length of the CDR3 is 16 residues. The sample was PBMCs. The TCR was taken from a man aged 35-49 years in good health and CMV-seropositive. V usage is TRBV5-1 and J usage is TRBJ2-5, with TRBD2 matching over 9 bases. The CDR3 bases are TGCGCCAGCAGCTTGGGGACTAGCGTAGGTGGGGAGACCCAGTACTTC. Translating gives CASSLGTSVGGETQYF.